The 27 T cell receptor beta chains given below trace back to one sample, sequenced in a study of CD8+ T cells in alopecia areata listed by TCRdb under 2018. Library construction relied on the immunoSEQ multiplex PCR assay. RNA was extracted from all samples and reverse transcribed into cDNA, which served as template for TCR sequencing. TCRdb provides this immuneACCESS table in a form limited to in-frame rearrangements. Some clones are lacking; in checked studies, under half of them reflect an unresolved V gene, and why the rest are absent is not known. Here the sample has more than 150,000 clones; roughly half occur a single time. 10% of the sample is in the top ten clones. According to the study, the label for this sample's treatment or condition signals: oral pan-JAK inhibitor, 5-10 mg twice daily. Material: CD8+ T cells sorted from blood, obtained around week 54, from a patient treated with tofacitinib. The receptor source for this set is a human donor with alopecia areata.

DNA of the CDR3: TGCGCCAGCAGCCAAGACCGCCGGACGGTCTATGGCTACACCTTC. Protein: CASSQDRRTVYGYTF. The chain couples TRBV4-3 to TRBJ1-2; no reliable D call. V was pared by 0 bases and J by 4 bases, with 12 bases between. Germline-derived CDR1 and CDR2 are LGHNA and YSLEER. The CDR3 loop spans 15 amino acids.

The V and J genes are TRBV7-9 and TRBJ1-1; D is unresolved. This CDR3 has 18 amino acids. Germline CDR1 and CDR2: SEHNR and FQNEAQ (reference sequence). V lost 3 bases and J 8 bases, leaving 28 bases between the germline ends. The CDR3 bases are TGTGCCAGCAGCTTCTGGGGAAGAGGGTCACTCCCACAGTCGGAAGCTTTCTTT. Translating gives CASSFWGRGSLPQSEAFF.

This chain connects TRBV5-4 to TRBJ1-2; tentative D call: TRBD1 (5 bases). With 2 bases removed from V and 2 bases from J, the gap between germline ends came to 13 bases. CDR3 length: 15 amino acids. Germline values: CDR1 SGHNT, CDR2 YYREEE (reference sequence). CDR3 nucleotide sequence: TGTGCCAGCAGCTTACTCGGGGCGGTAAACTATGGCTACACCTTC. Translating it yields CASSLLGAVNYGYTF.

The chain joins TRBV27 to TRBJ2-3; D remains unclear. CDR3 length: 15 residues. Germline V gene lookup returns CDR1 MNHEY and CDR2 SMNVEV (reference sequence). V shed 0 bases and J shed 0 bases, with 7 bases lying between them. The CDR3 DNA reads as TGTGCCAGCAGTTTATCCCGGCCTAGCACAGATACGCAGTATTTT. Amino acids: CASSLSRPSTDTQYF.

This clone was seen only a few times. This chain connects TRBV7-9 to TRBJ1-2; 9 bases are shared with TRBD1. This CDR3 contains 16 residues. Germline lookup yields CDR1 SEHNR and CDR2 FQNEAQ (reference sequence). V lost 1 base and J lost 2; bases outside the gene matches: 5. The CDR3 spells CASSLDPGTGNYGYTF. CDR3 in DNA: TGTGCCAGCAGCTTAGACCCCGGGACAGGGAACTATGGCTACACCTTC.

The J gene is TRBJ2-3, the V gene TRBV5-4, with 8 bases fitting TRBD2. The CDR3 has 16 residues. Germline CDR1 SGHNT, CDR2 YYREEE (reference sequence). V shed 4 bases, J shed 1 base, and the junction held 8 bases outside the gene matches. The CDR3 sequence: CASSPRDSGGTDTQYF. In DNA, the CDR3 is TGTGCCAGCAGCCCCCGGGATAGCGGGGGCACAGATACGCAGTATTTT. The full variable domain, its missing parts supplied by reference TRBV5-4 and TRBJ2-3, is ETGVTQSPTHLIKTRGQQVTLRCSSQSGHNTVSWYQQALGQGPQFIFQYYREEENGRGNFPPRFSGLQFPNYSSELNVNALELDDSALYLCASSPRDSGGTDTQYFGPGTRLTVL.

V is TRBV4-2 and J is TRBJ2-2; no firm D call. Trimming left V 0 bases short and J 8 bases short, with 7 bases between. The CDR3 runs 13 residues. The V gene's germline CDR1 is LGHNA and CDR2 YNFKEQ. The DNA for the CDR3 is TGTGCCAGCAGCCAAGATTATTCTGGGGAGCTGTTTTTT. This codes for CASSQDYSGELFF.

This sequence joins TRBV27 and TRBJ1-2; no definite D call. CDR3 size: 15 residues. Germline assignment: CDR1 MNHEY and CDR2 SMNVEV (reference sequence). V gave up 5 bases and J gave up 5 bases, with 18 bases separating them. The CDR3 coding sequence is TGTGCCAGCAGTCGAAGCCGTTTCGGAGCATATGGCTACACCTTC. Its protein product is CASSRSRFGAYGYTF.

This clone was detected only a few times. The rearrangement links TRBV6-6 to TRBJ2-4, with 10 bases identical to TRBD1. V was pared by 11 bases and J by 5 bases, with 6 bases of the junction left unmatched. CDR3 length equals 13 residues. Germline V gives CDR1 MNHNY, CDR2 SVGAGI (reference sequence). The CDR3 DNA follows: TGTGCCTCAACGGGGACAGGGGAAAACATTCAGTACTTC. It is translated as CASTGTGENIQYF.

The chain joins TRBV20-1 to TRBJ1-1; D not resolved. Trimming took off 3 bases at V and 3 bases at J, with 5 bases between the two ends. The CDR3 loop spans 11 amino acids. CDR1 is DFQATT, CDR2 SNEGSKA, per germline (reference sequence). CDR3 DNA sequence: TGCAGTGCTAGGGGAGACACTGAAGCTTTCTTT. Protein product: CSARGDTEAFF.

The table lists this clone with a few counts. CDR3 bases: TGTGCCAGCAGCGGGACTAGCGGGTGGGTCTACGAGCAGTACTTC. Translating gives CASSGTSGWVYEQYF. This chain joins TRBV7-9 and TRBJ2-7, with TRBD2 matching 12 bases. This CDR3 has 15 amino acids. Germline assignment: CDR1 SEHNR and CDR2 FQNEAQ (reference sequence). After removal of 5 bases from V and 3 bases from J, the junction contained 5 bases not matched to a gene. Full variable domain (outside the CDR3, taken from reference TRBV7-9 and TRBJ2-7): DTGVSQNPRHKITKRGQNVTFRCDPISEHNRLYWYRQTLGQGPEFLTYFQNEAQLEKSRLLSDRFSAERPKGSFSTLEIQRTEQGDSAMYLCASSGTSGWVYEQYFGPGTRLTVT.

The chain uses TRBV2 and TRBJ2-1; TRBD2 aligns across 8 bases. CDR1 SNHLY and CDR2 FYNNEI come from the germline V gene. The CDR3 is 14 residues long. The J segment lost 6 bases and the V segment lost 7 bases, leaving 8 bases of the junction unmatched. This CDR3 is CASIPGGGFNEQFF. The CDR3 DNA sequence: TGTGCCAGCATCCCCGGGGGGGGATTCAATGAGCAGTTCTTC. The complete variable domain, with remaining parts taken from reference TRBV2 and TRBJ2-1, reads EPEVTQTPSHQVTQMGQEVILRCVPISNHLYFYWYRQILGQKVEFLVSFYNNEISEKSEIFDDQFSVERPDGSNFTLKIRSTKLEDSAMYFCASIPGGGFNEQFFGPGTRLTVL.

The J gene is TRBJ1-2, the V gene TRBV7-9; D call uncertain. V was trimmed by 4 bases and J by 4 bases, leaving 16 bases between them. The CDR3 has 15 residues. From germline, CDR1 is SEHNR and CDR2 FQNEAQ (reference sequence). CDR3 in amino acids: CASSSLTRQFYGYTF. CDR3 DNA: TGTGCCAGCAGCTCCCTGACACGGCAGTTCTATGGCTACACCTTC. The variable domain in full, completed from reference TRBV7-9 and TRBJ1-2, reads DTGVSQNPRHKITKRGQNVTFRCDPISEHNRLYWYRQTLGQGPEFLTYFQNEAQLEKSRLLSDRFSAERPKGSFSTLEIQRTEQGDSAMYLCASSSLTRQFYGYTFGSGTRLTVV.

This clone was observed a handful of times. CDR3 DNA: TGTGCCAGCAGCGCGCGGATTTTAAGCAGGGAACCCCAAGAGACCCAGTACTTC. This translates into CASSARILSREPQETQYF. This rearrangement joins TRBV7-2 to TRBJ2-5, with D perhaps TRBD1 (5 bases). V lost 5 bases to trimming and J lost 1 base, with 23 bases between them. The CDR3 totals 18 residues. Germline V gene data show CDR1 as SGHTA and CDR2 as FQGNSA.

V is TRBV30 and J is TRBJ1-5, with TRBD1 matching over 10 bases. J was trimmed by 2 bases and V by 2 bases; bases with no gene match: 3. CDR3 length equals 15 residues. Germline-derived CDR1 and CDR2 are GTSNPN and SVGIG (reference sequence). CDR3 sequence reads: CAWSIGTGGNQPQHF. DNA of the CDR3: TGTGCCTGGAGTATAGGGACAGGGGGCAATCAGCCCCAGCATTTT.

The CDR3 loop is CAWNWNYNEQFF. The DNA for the CDR3 is TGTGCCTGGAACTGGAACTACAATGAGCAGTTCTTC. The chain has TRBV30 and TRBJ2-1; no reliable D call. Germline CDR1 reads GTSNPN; CDR2 reads SVGIG (reference sequence). Between the trimmed V and J ends, which lost 4 bases and 3 bases, there was a span of 7 bases. This CDR3 contains 12 residues.

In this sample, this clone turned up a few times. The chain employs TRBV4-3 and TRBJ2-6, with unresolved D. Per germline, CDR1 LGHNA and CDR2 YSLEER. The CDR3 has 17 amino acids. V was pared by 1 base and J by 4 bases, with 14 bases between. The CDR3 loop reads CASSQVKEWEGANVLTF. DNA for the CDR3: TGCGCCAGCAGCCAAGTGAAGGAATGGGAAGGGGCCAACGTCCTGACTTTC.

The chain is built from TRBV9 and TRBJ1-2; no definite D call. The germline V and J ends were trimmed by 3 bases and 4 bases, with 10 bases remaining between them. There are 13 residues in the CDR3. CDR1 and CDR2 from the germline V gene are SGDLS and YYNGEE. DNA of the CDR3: TGTGCCAGCAGCGCAGTCGAGCTCTATGGCTACACCTTC. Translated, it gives CASSAVELYGYTF.

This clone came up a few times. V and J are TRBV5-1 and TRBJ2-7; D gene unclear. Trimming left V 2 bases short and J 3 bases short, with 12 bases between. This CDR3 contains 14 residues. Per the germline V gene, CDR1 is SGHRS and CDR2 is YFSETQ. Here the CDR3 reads CASSFDSALYEQYF. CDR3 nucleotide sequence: TGCGCCAGCAGCTTTGATTCGGCGCTCTACGAGCAGTACTTC.

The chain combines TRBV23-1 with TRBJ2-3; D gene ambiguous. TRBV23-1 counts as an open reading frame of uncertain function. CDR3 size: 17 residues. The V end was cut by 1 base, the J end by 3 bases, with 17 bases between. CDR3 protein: CASSQYLRAAATDTQYF. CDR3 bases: TGCGCCAGCAGTCAATATCTTAGGGCAGCCGCTACAGATACGCAGTATTTT.

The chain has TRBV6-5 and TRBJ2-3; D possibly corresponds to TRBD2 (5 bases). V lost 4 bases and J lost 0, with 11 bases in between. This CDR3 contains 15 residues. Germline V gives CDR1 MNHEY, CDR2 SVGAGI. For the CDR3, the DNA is TGTGCCAGCAGTTTCCTAGCACCGAGCACAGATACGCAGTATTTT. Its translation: CASSFLAPSTDTQYF.

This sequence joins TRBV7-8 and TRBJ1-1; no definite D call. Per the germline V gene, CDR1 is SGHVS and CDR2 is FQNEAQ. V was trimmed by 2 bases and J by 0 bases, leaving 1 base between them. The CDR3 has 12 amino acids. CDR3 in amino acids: CASSLMNTEAFF. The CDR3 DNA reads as TGTGCCAGCAGCTTAATGAACACTGAAGCTTTCTTT.

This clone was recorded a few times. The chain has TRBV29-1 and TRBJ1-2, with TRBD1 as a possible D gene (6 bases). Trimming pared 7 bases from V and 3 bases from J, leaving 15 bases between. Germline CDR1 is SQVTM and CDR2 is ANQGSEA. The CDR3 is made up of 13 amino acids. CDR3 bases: TGCAGCGGGGGGCCAGGGGTGGACTATGGCTACACCTTC. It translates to CSGGPGVDYGYTF.

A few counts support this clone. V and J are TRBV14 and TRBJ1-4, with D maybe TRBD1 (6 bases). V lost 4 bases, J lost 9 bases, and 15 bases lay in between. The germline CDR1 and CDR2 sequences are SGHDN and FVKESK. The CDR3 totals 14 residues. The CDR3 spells CASSPKNRAQKLFF. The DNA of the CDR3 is TGTGCCAGCAGCCCCAAGAACAGGGCTCAAAAACTGTTTTTT.

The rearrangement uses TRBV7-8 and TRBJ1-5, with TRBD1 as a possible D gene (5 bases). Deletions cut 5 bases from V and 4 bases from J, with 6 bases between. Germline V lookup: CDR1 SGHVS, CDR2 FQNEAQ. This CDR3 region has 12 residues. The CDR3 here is CASSRQNQPQHF. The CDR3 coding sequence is TGTGCCAGCAGCCGACAGAATCAGCCCCAGCATTTT.

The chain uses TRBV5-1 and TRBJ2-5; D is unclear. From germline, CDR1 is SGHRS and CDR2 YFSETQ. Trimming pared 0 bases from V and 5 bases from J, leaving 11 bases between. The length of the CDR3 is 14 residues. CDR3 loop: CASSLEGPQETQYF. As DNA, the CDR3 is TGCGCCAGCAGCTTGGAAGGACCTCAGGAGACCCAGTACTTC.

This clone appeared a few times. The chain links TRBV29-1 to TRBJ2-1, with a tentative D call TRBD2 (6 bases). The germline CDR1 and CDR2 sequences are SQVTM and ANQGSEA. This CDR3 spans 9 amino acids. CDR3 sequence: CSFGTPPFF. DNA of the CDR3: TGCAGTTTCGGGACTCCACCGTTCTTC.